What follows are 27 T cell receptor beta chains derived from one specimen sequenced in a study of shared clonotypes between healthy human individuals. Repertoires were generated with immunoSEQ multiplex PCR, while TCRdb's copy carries only in-frame clones and drops some. This repertoire shows about 770,000 clones, 55% to 75% found once; its top ten account for 1.8%. Sequences were obtained from memory CD4+ T cells sorted from blood. This sample's subset: CD45RA-negative fraction. These TCRs come from a young woman in good health.

The chain recombines TRBV25-1 with TRBJ2-1; tentatively, D is TRBD1 (6 bases). Germline loops: CDR1 MGHDK, CDR2 SYGVNS. The CDR3 has 17 amino acids. The V and J ends lost 3 bases and 4 bases respectively, with 19 bases between them. The CDR3 bases are TGTGCCAGCAGTGACAAAGGGGGTCAGGACTCATACAATGAGCAGTTCTTC. Protein sequence: CASSDKGGQDSYNEQFF.

The chain employs TRBV7-2 and TRBJ1-1, with no clear D. Germline V gives CDR1 SGHTA, CDR2 FQGNSA. V was cut by 5 bases and J by 0 bases, with 13 bases left in between. The length of the CDR3 is 15 residues. CDR3 sequence reads: CASSPRTVLNTEAFF. In DNA, the CDR3 is TGTGCCAGCAGCCCCCGGACGGTCTTGAACACTGAAGCTTTCTTT.

J is TRBJ2-7 and V is TRBV28; possibly TRBD2 for D (5 bases). This CDR3 has 11 residues. The V end was cut by 4 bases, the J end by 11 bases, with 12 bases between. Germline CDR1 and CDR2: MDHEN and SYDVKM. In DNA, the CDR3 is TGTGCCAGCAGTTACGGACGGAGGAAGTACTTC. Its translation is CASSYGRRKYF.

V gene TRBV5-4 combines with J gene TRBJ1-2; D gene unclear. V lost 0 bases to trimming and J lost 6 bases, with 15 bases between them. The CDR3 has 15 amino acids. The germline CDR1 and CDR2 sequences are SGHNT and YYREEE (reference sequence). The CDR3 here is CASSLVRAGEDGYTF. The CDR3 DNA follows: TGTGCCAGCAGCTTGGTCCGGGCAGGTGAGGATGGCTACACCTTC.

The genes are TRBV30 and TRBJ2-2; TRBD1 matches 7 bases. V lost 8 bases to trimming and J lost 6 bases; unmatched junction nucleotides: 30. There are 20 residues in the CDR3. Germline V gene lookup returns CDR1 GTSNPN and CDR2 SVGIG (reference sequence). The CDR3, as DNA: TGTGCCAGCTACAACCCAACAGGGGATAGCGACTCGACCCCCCCCGGGGAGCTGTTTTTT. It is translated as CASYNPTGDSDSTPPGELFF. Full variable domain (outside the CDR3, taken from reference TRBV30 and TRBJ2-2): SQTIHQWPATLVQPVGSPLSLECTVEGTSNPNLYWYRQAAGRGLQLLFYSVGIGQISSEVPQNLSASRPQDRQFILSSKKLLLSDSGFYLCASYNPTGDSDSTPPGELFFGEGSRLTVL.

This chain joins TRBV27 and TRBJ1-1, with 8 bases fitting TRBD1. This CDR3 spans 14 amino acids. Unmatched junction bases numbered 5, after V lost 3 bases and J lost 5 bases. Germline V gene lookup returns CDR1 MNHEY and CDR2 SMNVEV (reference sequence). CDR3: CASSFQGARTEAFF. The CDR3, as DNA: TGTGCCAGCAGTTTCCAGGGGGCGCGGACTGAAGCTTTCTTT.

In its sample, this clone was seen once. The chain links TRBV5-1 to TRBJ1-5; D is perhaps TRBD1 (5 bases). The germline gives CDR1 SGHRS, CDR2 YFSETQ. The V end lost 5 bases, the J end lost 2 bases, and 14 bases lay between the germline ends. The CDR3 runs 15 residues. This chain's CDR3 is CASSVGPGGNQPQHF. For the CDR3, the DNA is TGCGCCAGCAGTGTGGGGCCGGGGGGCAATCAGCCCCAGCATTTT.

V and J are TRBV30 and TRBJ1-6; no reliable D call. Germline CDR1 and CDR2: GTSNPN and SVGIG (reference sequence). The V and J ends lost 3 bases and 0 bases respectively, with 9 bases between them. The CDR3 contains 15 residues. The CDR3 loop is CAWRRISSYNSPLHF. CDR3 bases: TGTGCCTGGAGGCGAATAAGCTCCTATAATTCACCCCTCCACTTT. Drawing the rest from reference TRBV30 and TRBJ1-6, the complete variable domain is SQTIHQWPATLVQPVGSPLSLECTVEGTSNPNLYWYRQAAGRGLQLLFYSVGIGQISSEVPQNLSASRPQDRQFILSSKKLLLSDSGFYLCAWRRISSYNSPLHFGNGTRLTVT.

The genes are TRBV18 and TRBJ2-2; TRBD2 matches at 8 bases. This CDR3 is built from 14 residues. V lost 2 bases, J lost 5 bases, and 1 base stayed unmatched. CDR1 KGHSH and CDR2 LQKENI come from the germline V gene. The CDR3 spells CASSPSSGTGELFF. DNA for the CDR3: TGTGCCAGCTCACCATCTAGCGGGACCGGGGAGCTGTTTTTT.

A note on this clone: It differs at one base from a far larger clone, so likely a read error. V usage is TRBV11-2 and J usage is TRBJ2-1, with D possibly matching TRBD1 (6 bases). This CDR3 has 11 amino acids. Germline loops: CDR1 SGHAT, CDR2 FQNNGV. Trimming cost V 5 bases and J 9 bases, with 8 bases left between them. In DNA form, the CDR3 reads TGTGCCAGCAGCCTGGGGGCTGAGCAGTTCTTC. Translation gives CASSLGAEQFF.

The V gene is TRBV2, the J gene TRBJ1-6; no reliable D call. The germline CDR1 and CDR2 sequences are SNHLY and FYNNEI. Trimming removed 5 bases at V and 14 bases at J, with 7 bases between. The CDR3 extends over 10 amino acids. The CDR3 sequence: CASSWETLHF. The CDR3 DNA reads as TGTGCCAGCAGTTGGGAGACCCTCCACTTT.

This clone was seen more than once but under ten times. The chain employs TRBV6-1 and TRBJ2-7; no clear D. This CDR3 is 14 amino acids long. The germline V and J ends were trimmed by 4 bases and 2 bases, with 12 bases remaining between them. Germline lookup yields CDR1 MNHNS and CDR2 SASEGT. The CDR3 nucleotides read TGTGCCAGCAGTGCTATGACCGAGACCTACGAGCAGTACTTC. Encoded protein: CASSAMTETYEQYF.

Details on this clone: A much bigger clone sits one base away, suggesting this may be a read error. The genes are TRBV5-6 and TRBJ2-3; unclear D gene. CDR3 length: 11 residues. CDR1 and CDR2 (germline): SGHDT, YYEEEE. V shed 2 bases and J shed 5 bases, with 3 bases lying between them. The CDR3 reads CASSLVDTQYF. CDR3 bases: TGTGCCAGCAGCTTAGTAGATACGCAGTATTTT.

CDR3 coding DNA: TGCGCCACCAGCCCTAGCACAGATACGCAGTATTTT. Protein product: CATSPSTDTQYF. This chain joins TRBV10-2 and TRBJ2-3; D is unclear. Germline V lookup: CDR1 WSHSY, CDR2 SAAADI. Trimming pared 10 bases from V and 0 bases from J, leaving 8 bases between. This CDR3 region has 12 residues.

This sequence joins TRBV7-6 and TRBJ1-3, with D perhaps TRBD1 (6 bases). This CDR3 is 16 amino acids long. In germline, CDR1 is SGHVS, CDR2 FNYEAQ. The V end was cut by 2 bases, the J end by 1 base, with 12 bases between. CDR3 sequence: CASSLSQGPSGNTIYF. The DNA for the CDR3 is TGTGCCAGCAGCTTATCGCAGGGGCCTTCTGGAAACACCATATATTTT.

The J gene is TRBJ1-5, the V gene TRBV19; D remains ambiguous. V was trimmed by 6 bases and J by 3 bases, leaving 9 bases between them. From germline, CDR1 is LNHDA and CDR2 SQIVND (reference sequence). This CDR3 is 13 amino acids long. The CDR3 DNA sequence: TGTGCCAGTAGGACCTCCTCCAATCAGCCCCAGCATTTT. The encoded protein is CASRTSSNQPQHF.

This clone showed up many times. This chain connects TRBV5-1 to TRBJ2-7, with D maybe TRBD1 (5 bases). The germline V gene encodes CDR1 SGHRS and CDR2 YFSETQ. The CDR3 sequence is 13 residues long. V was pared by 4 bases and J by 4 bases, with 12 bases between. The CDR3 DNA reads as TGCGCCAGCAGCCGCTCCCAGGGATACGAGCAGTACTTC. Protein: CASSRSQGYEQYF.

This chain joins TRBV28 and TRBJ1-5; TRBD1 might be the D (5 bases). Germline-derived CDR1 and CDR2 are MDHEN and SYDVKM. V dropped 8 bases and J dropped 2 bases, with 19 bases sitting between them. The CDR3 has 16 residues. The CDR3, as DNA: TGTGCCAGCGGGGCCCGTGGCCTAAGGGGCAATCAGCCCCAGCATTTT. Translating gives CASGARGLRGNQPQHF.

The chain recombines TRBV30 with TRBJ2-2, with 7 positions matching TRBD2. The CDR3 runs to 15 residues. With 8 bases clipped from V and 4 bases from J, the junction kept 13 bases outside the gene matches. Germline V CDR1 and CDR2: GTSNPN, SVGIG (reference sequence). The CDR3: CARKWGGKSTGELFF. In DNA, the CDR3 is TGTGCCCGGAAGTGGGGGGGAAAATCCACCGGGGAGCTGTTTTTT. Complete variable domain (other parts from reference TRBV30 and TRBJ2-2): SQTIHQWPATLVQPVGSPLSLECTVEGTSNPNLYWYRQAAGRGLQLLFYSVGIGQISSEVPQNLSASRPQDRQFILSSKKLLLSDSGFYLCARKWGGKSTGELFFGEGSRLTVL.

This clone was detected a few times. This chain connects TRBV19 to TRBJ1-5; weak D call: TRBD1 (5 bases). V was clipped by 3 bases and J by 6 bases, with 15 bases between them. The CDR3 has 15 residues. In germline, CDR1 is LNHDA, CDR2 SQIVND (reference sequence). The CDR3 coding sequence is TGTGCCAGTAGTATCGGGGGTAATGCCGGTCAGCCCCAGCATTTT. Its protein is CASSIGGNAGQPQHF.

A remark on this clone: Distinct nucleotide sequences in the sample also encode this CDR3. The gene calls are TRBV14 and TRBJ1-2, with unresolved D. V gave up 1 base and J gave up 4 bases, with 4 bases separating them. Germline V gene data show CDR1 as SGHDN and CDR2 as FVKESK. The CDR3 is 12 amino acids. CDR3 protein: CASSQGRYGYTF. As DNA, the CDR3 is TGTGCCAGCAGCCAAGGCCGCTATGGCTACACCTTC.

Only a few counts were recorded for this clone. The identical CDR3 is also encoded by other nucleotide sequences in the sample. The rearrangement uses TRBV11-2 and TRBJ2-3; TRBD1 matches 7 bases. The CDR3 totals 14 residues. The germline CDR1 and CDR2 sequences are SGHAT and FQNNGV. J gave up 0 bases and V 5 bases, and 2 bases lay outside the gene matches. This chain's CDR3 is CASSPGQSTDTQYF. As DNA, the CDR3 is TGTGCCAGCAGCCCGGGACAGAGCACAGATACGCAGTATTTT. Drawing the rest from reference TRBV11-2 and TRBJ2-3, the complete variable domain is EAGVAQSPRYKIIEKRQSVAFWCNPISGHATLYWYQQILGQGPKLLIQFQNNGVVDDSQLPKDRFSAERLKGVDSTLKIQPAKLEDSAVYLCASSPGQSTDTQYFGPGTRLTVL.

The chain has TRBV2 and TRBJ2-1; TRBD2 matches at 7 bases. Germline V gives CDR1 SNHLY, CDR2 FYNNEI. V lost 6 bases to trimming and J lost 4 bases; unmatched junction nucleotides: 15. The CDR3 consists of 17 residues. The CDR3 DNA reads TGTGCCAGCAGCACTCGGAGGCGGGAGATAAGTTACAATGAGCAGTTCTTC. Its protein product is CASSTRRREISYNEQFF.

The CDR3 region is CASSDPQRGTDTQYF. The CDR3 nucleotides read TGTGCCAGCAGTGACCCCCAACGGGGCACAGATACGCAGTATTTT. The V and J genes are TRBV6-4 and TRBJ2-3; D gene ambiguous. The CDR3 is 15 residues long. Germline lookup yields CDR1 MRHNA and CDR2 SNTAGT. Trimming cost V 2 bases and J 1 base, with 10 bases left between them.

The chain employs TRBV28 and TRBJ2-7; 11 bases match TRBD2. CDR3 length: 14 amino acids. The J segment lost 9 bases and the V segment lost 5 bases, leaving 9 bases of the junction unmatched. The germline CDR1 and CDR2 sequences are MDHEN and SYDVKM. The DNA of the CDR3 is TGTGCCAGCAGTACGACTAGCGGGGCATCTCGGCAGTACTTC. Residues: CASSTTSGASRQYF.

This clone showed up just once. J is TRBJ2-7 and V is TRBV6-5, with D perhaps TRBD1 (6 bases). The CDR3 sequence is 14 residues long. Trimming removed 6 bases from V and 5 bases from J, with 17 bases in between. The germline gives CDR1 MNHEY, CDR2 SVGAGI. The CDR3, as DNA: TGTGCCAGCAGACCAGGGGCACGGCAGCACGAGCAGTACTTC. This gives the protein CASRPGARQHEQYF.

The chain has TRBV6-6 and TRBJ2-1; no reliable D call. CDR3 length: 14 residues. Germline CDR1 and CDR2: MNHNY and SVGAGI (reference sequence). Trimming left V 0 bases short and J 6 bases short, with 9 bases between. The CDR3 loop reads CASSYSIVFNEQFF. Here the CDR3 DNA reads TGTGCCAGCAGTTACTCGATAGTTTTCAATGAGCAGTTCTTC.